A single sample gave rise to the 32 T cell receptor beta chains below, sequenced in a study of OX40 agonist ivuxolimab in advanced cancers. Sequencing used immunoSEQ multiplex PCR; TCRdb keeps in-frame clones, though not all of them. The sample carries about 46,000 clones, roughly 90% recorded once. The sample consisted of CD4+ or CD8+ T cells sorted from blood, taken in a trial of the OX40 agonist ivuxolimab. These receptors were taken from an adult with an advanced solid tumor such as melanoma, head and neck, liver or kidney cancer.

The rearrangement joins TRBV5-1 to TRBJ2-7, with 8 positions matching TRBD1. The CDR3 runs to 14 residues. V lost 4 bases and J lost 1; bases outside the gene matches: 4. Germline CDR1 reads SGHRS; CDR2 reads YFSETQ. The chain's CDR3 is CASSVGTGSYEQYF. DNA of the CDR3: TGCGCCAGCAGCGTTGGGACAGGTTCCTACGAGCAGTACTTC.

The V gene is TRBV7-2, the J gene TRBJ2-1, with D unresolved. This CDR3 region has 18 residues. In germline, CDR1 is SGHTA, CDR2 FQGNSA. The V end lost 1 base, the J end lost 3 bases, and 19 bases lay between the germline ends. CDR3 sequence reads: CASSLVGELRVGYNEQFF. The DNA of the CDR3 is TGTGCCAGCAGCTTAGTAGGTGAGCTTCGAGTCGGCTACAATGAGCAGTTCTTC.

The chain carries TRBV13 and TRBJ1-4; 7 bases agree with TRBD1. Germline assignment: CDR1 PRHDT and CDR2 FYEKMQ (reference sequence). The junction had 6 bases not matched to a gene; V was cut back by 3 bases and J by 5 bases. The CDR3 spans 15 residues. CDR3 in amino acids: CASSFSDRANEKLFF. The DNA for the CDR3 is TGTGCCAGCAGCTTCTCTGACAGGGCGAATGAAAAACTGTTTTTT. The complete variable domain, with remaining parts taken from reference TRBV13 and TRBJ1-4, reads AAGVIQSPRHLIKEKRETATLKCYPIPRHDTVYWYQQGPGQDPQFLISFYEKMQSDKGSIPDRFSAQQFSDYHSELNMSSLELGDSALYFCASSFSDRANEKLFFGSGTQLSVL.

V and J are TRBV23-1 and TRBJ2-4, with 7 bases lining up with TRBD1. TRBV23-1 is annotated as an ORF whose role is uncertain. With 0 bases clipped from V and 9 bases from J, the junction kept 8 bases outside the gene matches. The CDR3 is 15 amino acids. The CDR3 DNA reads TGCGCCAGCAGTCAATCCGACAGGGCCATGGGCATTCAGTACTTC. This encodes CASSQSDRAMGIQYF.

The chain couples TRBV6-5 to TRBJ2-7, with D possibly being TRBD2 (7 bases). This CDR3 has 13 residues. Deletions cut 7 bases from V and 2 bases from J, with 12 bases between. Germline values: CDR1 MNHEY, CDR2 SVGAGI. The CDR3 coding sequence is TGTGCCAGCACCGACGGGGGGCCCTACGAGCAGTACTTC. Translated: CASTDGGPYEQYF.

V usage is TRBV18 and J usage is TRBJ2-1; 13 bases are a match to TRBD2. CDR3 size: 16 residues. Germline assignment: CDR1 KGHSH and CDR2 LQKENI. V lost 3 bases, J lost 9 bases, and 8 bases stayed unmatched. The CDR3 DNA reads as TGTGCCAGCTCACCGGACGGGACTAGCGGGATTCGTGAGCAGTTCTTC. Residues: CASSPDGTSGIREQFF.

This clone was found once. V and J are TRBV9 and TRBJ2-3, with TRBD2 as a possible D gene (6 bases). Trimming shortened V by 0 bases and J by 2 bases, and 10 bases separated the two germline ends. This CDR3 is 15 amino acids long. Germline CDR1 reads SGDLS; CDR2 reads YYNGEE. The CDR3 sequence is CASSVGSGITDTQYF. CDR3 nucleotides: TGTGCCAGCAGCGTAGGTAGCGGAATCACAGATACGCAGTATTTT.

In this sample, this clone turned up once. The V gene is TRBV7-6, the J gene TRBJ2-4; 7 bases are shared with TRBD1. V shed 5 bases and J 2 bases; nucleotides not matched to a gene: 6. The CDR3 length is 15 residues. The germline V gene encodes CDR1 SGHVS and CDR2 FNYEAQ. The CDR3 here is CASSHNRGPKNIQYF. The CDR3 DNA reads TGTGCCAGCAGCCATAACAGGGGACCCAAAAACATTCAGTACTTC.

This chain connects TRBV14 to TRBJ1-2; D might be TRBD1 (6 bases). The CDR3 extends over 14 amino acids. Deletions cut 0 bases from V and 5 bases from J, with 10 bases between. Germline V gene lookup returns CDR1 SGHDN and CDR2 FVKESK. CDR3 nucleotide sequence: TGTGCCAGCAGCCAAGATACAGGGCTTTATGGCTACACCTTC. It translates to CASSQDTGLYGYTF.

This clone was seen only once. The J gene is TRBJ2-7, the V gene TRBV7-3; 7 bases line up with TRBD2. In germline, CDR1 is SGHTA, CDR2 FQGTGA. V gave up 5 bases and J gave up 5 bases; unmatched junction bases: 18. The CDR3 runs 17 residues. In DNA, the CDR3 is TGTGCCAGCAGCGCTACTTTCGTTGGTGGCGGGAGAGACGAGCAGTACTTC. The encoded protein is CASSATFVGGGRDEQYF.

The chain carries TRBV11-3 and TRBJ1-2; D call uncertain. From germline, CDR1 is SGHNT and CDR2 YENEEA. Trimming removed 2 bases at V and 2 bases at J, with 18 bases between. CDR3 length: 17 amino acids. The CDR3 region has the DNA TGTGCCAGCAGCTTAAGTTTCTGGCGCAGCCGGAACTATGGCTACACCTTC. It yields the protein CASSLSFWRSRNYGYTF.

About this clone: Other DNA sequences in this sample translate to the same CDR3. This chain uses TRBV9 with TRBJ2-2; D may be TRBD1 (6 bases). CDR3 length: 16 amino acids. Trimming took off 2 bases at V and 1 base at J, with 12 bases between the two ends. Germline CDR1 SGDLS, CDR2 YYNGEE. CDR3 region: CASSVPQGLNTGELFF. The CDR3 coding sequence is TGTGCCAGCAGCGTCCCACAGGGTTTGAACACCGGGGAGCTGTTTTTT.

This chain's CDR3 is CASSLWGTGNQPQHF. The CDR3 DNA is TGTGCCAGCAGTTTATGGGGGACAGGGAATCAGCCCCAGCATTTT. The J gene is TRBJ1-5, the V gene TRBV27, with TRBD1 identical over 9 bases. Germline V gives CDR1 MNHEY, CDR2 SMNVEV (reference sequence). V dropped 1 base and J dropped 4; count of bases not matched to a gene: 2. There are 15 residues in the CDR3.

The gene calls are TRBV27 and TRBJ2-1; maybe TRBD1 (6 bases). V gave up 4 bases and J gave up 6 bases, with 10 bases separating them. The CDR3 covers 13 residues. Germline CDR1 MNHEY, CDR2 SMNVEV (reference sequence). In nucleotides, the CDR3 is TGTGCCAGCAGTTCCAACAGGGTCAATGAGCAGTTCTTC. As protein: CASSSNRVNEQFF.

V and J are TRBV27 and TRBJ2-1, with TRBD2 as a possible D gene (6 bases). CDR3 size: 18 residues. The V end was cut by 3 bases, the J end by 0 bases, with 18 bases between. The V gene's germline CDR1 is MNHEY and CDR2 SMNVEV (reference sequence). CDR3 bases: TGTGCCAGCAGTTTTTCGGTCCTGACTAGAGACTCCTACAATGAGCAGTTCTTC. This gives the protein CASSFSVLTRDSYNEQFF.

The rearrangement uses TRBV10-3 and TRBJ2-4, with 9 bases matching TRBD2. V dropped 7 bases and J dropped 7; count of bases not matched to a gene: 8. The germline V gene encodes CDR1 ENHRY and CDR2 SYGVKD. The CDR3 extends over 14 amino acids. CDR3 in amino acids: CAIMATSGPNIQYF. The CDR3 nucleotides are TGTGCCATCATGGCAACTAGCGGGCCGAACATTCAGTACTTC.

In its sample, this clone was seen once. V gene TRBV7-8 combines with J gene TRBJ2-1; maybe TRBD2 (5 bases). This CDR3 spans 15 amino acids. Germline V gives CDR1 SGHVS, CDR2 FQNEAQ. V was clipped by 5 bases and J by 0 bases, with 11 bases between them. This CDR3 reads CASSPPEDSYNEQFF. The CDR3 nucleotides are TGTGCCAGCAGCCCCCCGGAGGACTCCTACAATGAGCAGTTCTTC. Complete variable domain (other parts from reference TRBV7-8 and TRBJ2-1): GAGVSQSPRYKVAKRGQDVALRCDPISGHVSLFWYQQALGQGPEFLTYFQNEAQLDKSGLPSDRFFAERPEGSVSTLKIQRTQQEDSAVYLCASSPPEDSYNEQFFGPGTRLTVL.

CDR3 protein: CASSFWSGELFF. The CDR3 DNA follows: TGTGCCAGCAGCTTCTGGTCCGGGGAGCTGTTTTTT. The J gene is TRBJ2-2, the V gene TRBV11-3; the D is unclear. CDR1 is SGHNT, CDR2 YENEEA, per germline. The CDR3 covers 12 residues. V lost 3 bases to trimming and J lost 6 bases, with 5 bases between them.

The chain has TRBV13 and TRBJ2-3; D is ambiguous. V was trimmed by 3 bases and J by 1 base, leaving 11 bases between them. Germline V gene sequence: CDR1 PRHDT, CDR2 FYEKMQ (reference sequence). The CDR3 has 15 residues. This CDR3 is CASSFDFVRTDTQYF. In DNA form, the CDR3 reads TGTGCCAGCAGCTTCGATTTTGTGCGCACAGATACGCAGTATTTT.

The chain is built from TRBV2 and TRBJ2-3; D remains unclear. The CDR3 is 12 residues long. Germline V gives CDR1 SNHLY, CDR2 FYNNEI. The germline V and J ends were trimmed by 10 bases and 6 bases, with 14 bases remaining between them. CDR3 region: CAIRTEEDTQYF. The CDR3 nucleotides read TGTGCCATTAGGACCGAAGAGGATACGCAGTATTTT.

This chain links TRBV9 with TRBJ2-1; D is unclear. In germline, CDR1 is SGDLS, CDR2 YYNGEE. This CDR3 is built from 17 residues. V was shortened by 4 bases and J by 0 bases, with 17 bases between the two germline ends. The CDR3 sequence: CASSPQDLESSYNEQFF. The CDR3 nucleotides read TGTGCCAGCAGCCCTCAAGATTTGGAGAGCTCCTACAATGAGCAGTTCTTC.

The chain combines TRBV10-3 with TRBJ2-7; perhaps TRBD1 as D (6 bases). The CDR3 extends over 15 amino acids. Trimming removed 3 bases from V and 1 base from J, with 13 bases in between. Germline assignment: CDR1 ENHRY and CDR2 SYGVKD. DNA of the CDR3: TGTGCCATCAGTGATATATGGGACAAGTCCTACGAGCAGTACTTC. As protein: CAISDIWDKSYEQYF.

The V gene is TRBV15, the J gene TRBJ1-1; a possible D gene is TRBD1 (5 bases). The CDR3 has 14 amino acids. Germline V gene data show CDR1 as LNHNV and CDR2 as YYDKDF (reference sequence). Trimming cost V 5 bases and J 1 base, with 11 bases left between them. Here the CDR3 reads CATSPGPSNTEAFF. DNA for the CDR3: TGTGCCACCAGCCCGGGACCGTCGAACACTGAAGCTTTCTTT.

The chain has TRBV6-4 and TRBJ1-2; perhaps TRBD1 as D (5 bases). CDR1 is MRHNA and CDR2 is SNTAGT in the germline V gene. This CDR3 is 14 amino acids long. Trimming left V 5 bases short and J 10 bases short, with 20 bases between. CDR3 sequence reads: CASSPAPGGEAYTF. CDR3 DNA sequence: TGTGCCAGCAGTCCTGCCCCGGGAGGGGAGGCCTACACCTTC.

Judged by abundance, this clone is medium-sized. The chain is built from TRBV19 and TRBJ1-3; no reliable D call. The length of the CDR3 is 15 residues. CDR1 is LNHDA, CDR2 SQIVND, per germline (reference sequence). The ends were cut back, 5 bases at V and 0 bases at J, with 11 bases in the middle. In DNA, the CDR3 is TGTGCCAGTAGTCGTTCAGCCATCTCTGGAAACACCATATATTTT. Translation gives CASSRSAISGNTIYF.

The chain carries TRBV9 and TRBJ2-1, with TRBD2 identical over 11 bases. This CDR3 has 19 residues. Trimming took 2 bases from V and 2 from J; bases not matched to a gene: 12. CDR1 and CDR2 from the germline V gene are SGDLS and YYNGEE. CDR3 DNA: TGTGCCAGCAGCGTGAATAATGAACTAGCGGGAGTCGCCTACAATGAGCAGTTCTTC. Protein: CASSVNNELAGVAYNEQFF.

This chain links TRBV7-3 with TRBJ1-1; no clear D. The CDR3 length is 13 residues. Trimming shortened V by 8 bases and J by 0 bases, and 10 bases separated the two germline ends. The germline V gene encodes CDR1 SGHTA and CDR2 FQGTGA. The CDR3 sequence: CASGVALNTEAFF. DNA for the CDR3: TGTGCCAGCGGCGTCGCCTTGAACACTGAAGCTTTCTTT.

The chain recombines TRBV5-1 with TRBJ1-2, with TRBD1 matching 7 bases. This CDR3 contains 14 residues. CDR1 SGHRS and CDR2 YFSETQ come from the germline V gene. The trim removed 0 bases at V and 2 bases at J, leaving 1 base unmatched. The DNA of the CDR3 is TGCGCCAGCAGCTTGGAGACAGGGAACTATGGCTACACCTTC. It translates to CASSLETGNYGYTF.

V gene TRBV7-9 combines with J gene TRBJ2-1; TRBD2 aligns across 11 bases. CDR3 size: 15 residues. J gave up 8 bases and V 4 bases, and 7 bases lay outside the gene matches. Germline assignment: CDR1 SEHNR and CDR2 FQNEAQ (reference sequence). This CDR3 is CASSSTSGRVDEQFF. CDR3 nucleotide sequence: TGTGCCAGCAGCTCAACTAGCGGGAGAGTCGATGAGCAGTTCTTC.

CDR3 amino acids: CASSYSGQWEDTEAFF. CDR3 DNA sequence: TGTGCCAGCAGTTACTCGGGACAGTGGGAGGACACTGAAGCTTTCTTT. V and J are TRBV6-6 and TRBJ1-1; the match to TRBD1 covers 7 bases. With 0 bases clipped from V and 3 bases from J, the junction kept 7 bases outside the gene matches. In germline, CDR1 is MNHNY, CDR2 SVGAGI (reference sequence). This CDR3 contains 16 residues.

The sample holds one count of this clone. This chain links TRBV14 with TRBJ1-3; TRBD1 agrees at 7 bases. Germline V gene sequence: CDR1 SGHDN, CDR2 FVKESK. Germline trimming cut 3 bases from V and 4 bases from J; bases unmatched to any gene: 3. This CDR3 contains 14 residues. The CDR3 DNA follows: TGTGCCAGCAGCCACAGGGGGTCAGGAAACACCATATATTTT. This codes for CASSHRGSGNTIYF.

This sequence joins TRBV11-2 and TRBJ2-1, with D possibly TRBD2 on 6 matching bases. V was pared by 5 bases and J by 16 bases, with 15 bases between. The V gene's germline CDR1 is SGHAT and CDR2 FQNNGV. The CDR3 length is 11 residues. The CDR3 DNA reads TGTGCCAGCAGCCCCGGAGGGGTTAACTTCTTC. Protein product: CASSPGGVNFF. The full variable domain, completed using reference TRBV11-2 and TRBJ2-1, is EAGVAQSPRYKIIEKRQSVAFWCNPISGHATLYWYQQILGQGPKLLIQFQNNGVVDDSQLPKDRFSAERLKGVDSTLKIQPAKLEDSAVYLCASSPGGVNFFGPGTRLTVL.